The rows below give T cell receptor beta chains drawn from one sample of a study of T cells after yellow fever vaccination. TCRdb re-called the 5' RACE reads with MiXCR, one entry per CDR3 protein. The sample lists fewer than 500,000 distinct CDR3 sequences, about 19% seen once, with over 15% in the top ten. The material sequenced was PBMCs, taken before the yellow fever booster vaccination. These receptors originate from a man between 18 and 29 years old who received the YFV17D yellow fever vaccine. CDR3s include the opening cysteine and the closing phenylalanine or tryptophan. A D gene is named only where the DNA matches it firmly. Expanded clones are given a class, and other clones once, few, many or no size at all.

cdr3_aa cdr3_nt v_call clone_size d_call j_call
CASSLFSGTGSIYEQYF TGTGCCAGCAGCCTATTCTCGGGGACAGGGTCTATATACGAGCAGTACTTC TRBV6-5 NA TRBD1 TRBJ2-7
CAWTGSSYEQYF TGTGCCTGGACAGGGAGCTCCTACGAGCAGTACTTC TRBV30 few NA TRBJ2-7
CASAGNIQYF TGTGCCAGCGCTGGGAACATTCAGTACTTC TRBV7-2 few NA TRBJ2-4
CASSYSYRGEVNEQFF TGTGCCAGCAGTTACTCATACAGGGGCGAGGTCAATGAGCAGTTCTTC TRBV6-5 NA TRBD1 TRBJ2-1
CASSPGTTNYNEQFF TGTGCCAGCAGCCCCGGGACTACCAACTACAATGAGCAGTTCTTC TRBV5-4 NA TRBD2 TRBJ2-1
CASRPQGAGETQYF TGTGCCAGCAGGCCACAGGGGGCAGGCGAGACCCAGTACTTC TRBV12-3/TRBV12-4 NA TRBD1 TRBJ2-5
CSGKGDRYQPQHF TGCAGTGGGAAGGGGGACAGGTATCAGCCCCAGCATTTT TRBV20-1 NA TRBD1 TRBJ1-5
CSVHGGQPQHF TGCAGCGTCCATGGTGGCCAGCCCCAGCATTTT TRBV29-1 NA NA TRBJ1-5
CATSDFSRNYGYTF TGTGCCACCAGTGATTTTTCCAGGAACTATGGCTACACCTTC TRBV24-1 NA NA TRBJ1-2
CSARDLAGGGTEAFF TGCAGTGCTAGAGATCTGGCAGGGGGGGGTACTGAAGCTTTCTTT TRBV20-1 NA TRBD1 TRBJ1-1
CASSRAGTGRYEQYF TGCGCCAGCAGCCGAGCCGGGACTGGCCGTTACGAGCAGTACTTC TRBV5-1 NA NA TRBJ2-7
CASTASPGGEQYF TGTGCCAGCACCGCTAGCCCCGGTGGCGAGCAGTACTTC TRBV9 few NA TRBJ2-7
CASSLMGGVEAFF TGCGCCAGCAGCTTGATGGGGGGCGTTGAAGCTTTCTTT TRBV5-1 NA NA TRBJ1-1
CASSYYVAGGAEDTQYF TGTGCCAGCAGTTACTATGTAGCGGGGGGGGCAGAGGATACGCAGTATTTT TRBV6-6 NA TRBD2 TRBJ2-3
CASSLMGPGQGYGYTF TGTGCCAGCAGCTTAATGGGGCCGGGACAGGGATATGGCTACACCTTC TRBV7-6 few TRBD1 TRBJ1-2
CASSLGQGATYEQYF TGTGCCAGCTCCCTAGGACAGGGGGCGACCTACGAGCAGTACTTC TRBV18 NA TRBD1 TRBJ2-7
CASSKYRDGYGYTF TGTGCCAGCAGCAAATACAGGGATGGCTATGGCTACACCTTC TRBV7-3 NA NA TRBJ1-2
CAISESPGSYEQYF TGTGCCATCAGTGAGTCGCCCGGCTCCTACGAGCAGTACTTC TRBV10-3 NA NA TRBJ2-7
CASSYSVGDTEAFF TGTGCCAGCAGTTACTCAGTGGGGGACACTGAAGCTTTCTTT TRBV12-3/TRBV12-4 few NA TRBJ1-1
CASSLAPMTGGRTQETQYF TGTGCCAGCAGCTTAGCGCCCATGACAGGGGGCCGTACCCAAGAGACCCAGTACTTC TRBV7-9 once TRBD1 TRBJ2-5
CASSLDMFSGNTIYF TGTGCCAGCAGCTTAGATATGTTCTCTGGAAACACCATATATTTT TRBV7-2 NA NA TRBJ1-3
CSATPGNTGELFF TGCAGTGCTACTCCGGGAAACACCGGGGAGCTGTTTTTT TRBV20-1 NA NA TRBJ2-2
CASSFRQRNTEAFF TGTGCCAGCAGCTTCAGACAGAGGAACACTGAAGCTTTCTTT TRBV11-2 few NA TRBJ1-1
CASSQGVDSWSYEQYF TGTGCCAGCAGCCAAGGTGTGGATTCTTGGTCCTACGAGCAGTACTTC TRBV4-2 NA NA TRBJ2-7
CASSLGRQSYGYTF TGTGCCAGCAGCTTAGGGCGGCAGTCCTATGGCTACACCTTC TRBV7-9 NA NA TRBJ1-2
CSAREYEQFF TGCAGCGCCAGGGAGTATGAGCAGTTCTTC TRBV29-1 NA NA TRBJ2-1
CASSLFQGENEQFF TGTGCCAGCAGCTTATTTCAGGGGGAGAATGAGCAGTTCTTC TRBV7-9 few TRBD1 TRBJ2-1
CASSWDRANIQYF TGTGCCAGCAGTTGGGACAGGGCAAACATTCAGTACTTC TRBV27 once TRBD1 TRBJ2-4
CSGQGAQETQYF TGCAGCGGTCAGGGGGCCCAAGAGACCCAGTACTTC TRBV29-1 NA TRBD1 TRBJ2-5
CASSFDRVPDTQYF TGTGCCAGCAGCTTCGACAGGGTCCCTGATACGCAGTATTTT TRBV7-2 many TRBD1 TRBJ2-3
CSARPGQASNQPQHF TGCAGTGCTAGGCCGGGACAGGCCAGCAATCAGCCCCAGCATTTT TRBV20-1 many TRBD1 TRBJ1-5
CASSRPQQVEAFF TGTGCCAGCAGTCGCCCACAGCAAGTTGAAGCTTTCTTT TRBV6-5 many NA TRBJ1-1
CASSYPVFYGYTF TGTGCCAGCAGTTACCCGGTATTCTATGGCTACACCTTC TRBV6-2/TRBV6-3 few NA TRBJ1-2
CASSLARDYNEQFF TGTGCCAGCAGCTTAGCGCGGGATTACAATGAGCAGTTCTTC TRBV7-8 NA NA TRBJ2-1
CATSDWTSGGAGTQYF TGTGCCACCAGTGATTGGACTAGCGGGGGGGCAGGGACCCAGTACTTC TRBV24-1 few TRBD2 TRBJ2-5
CASSWQGGSNQPQHF TGCGCCAGCAGCTGGCAGGGGGGAAGCAATCAGCCCCAGCATTTT TRBV5-1 NA TRBD1 TRBJ1-5
CASRGAAPETQYF TGTGCCAGCCGGGGGGCGGCCCCGGAGACCCAGTACTTC TRBV25-1 NA NA TRBJ2-5
CASSPQGRNSRYF TGTGCCAGCAGTCCCCAAGGGCGGAACAGCCGGTATTTT TRBV12-3/TRBV12-4 few NA TRBJ2-3
CASSFQALQETQYF TGCGCCAGCAGCTTCCAGGCGTTGCAAGAGACCCAGTACTTC TRBV5-1 NA NA TRBJ2-5
CASSYVLPMGGQLAKNIQYF TGTGCCAGCAGTTACGTCCTGCCGATGGGTGGACAGCTAGCCAAAAACATTCAGTACTTC TRBV6-2/TRBV6-3 NA NA TRBJ2-4
CASSQRVRDRDTEAFF TGTGCCAGCAGCCAACGAGTCCGGGACAGAGACACTGAAGCTTTCTTT TRBV4-2 NA TRBD1 TRBJ1-1
CASSLDGPGGLDVTEAFF TGCGCCAGCAGCTTGGATGGCCCCGGGGGTTTAGATGTGACTGAAGCTTTCTTT TRBV5-1 NA NA TRBJ1-1
CASGGQGSNTEAFF TGCGCCAGCGGGGGACAGGGGTCGAACACTGAAGCTTTCTTT TRBV5-1 NA TRBD1 TRBJ1-1
CASSPTSGGAGTQYF TGTGCCAGCAGTCCCACTAGCGGGGGGGCCGGGACCCAGTACTTC TRBV6-5 NA TRBD2 TRBJ2-5